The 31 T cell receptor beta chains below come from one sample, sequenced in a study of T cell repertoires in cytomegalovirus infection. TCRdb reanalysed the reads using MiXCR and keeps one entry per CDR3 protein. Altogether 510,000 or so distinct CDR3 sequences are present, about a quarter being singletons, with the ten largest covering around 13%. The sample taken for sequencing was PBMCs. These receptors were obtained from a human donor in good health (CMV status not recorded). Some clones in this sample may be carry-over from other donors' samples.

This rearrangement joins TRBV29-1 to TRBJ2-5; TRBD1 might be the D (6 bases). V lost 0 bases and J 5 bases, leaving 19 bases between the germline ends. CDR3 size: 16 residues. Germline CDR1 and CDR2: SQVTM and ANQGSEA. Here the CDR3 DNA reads TGCAGCGTTGAAGATCCAGGCAGGGGTGCCGGGGAGACCCAGTACTTC. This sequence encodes CSVEDPGRGAGETQYF.

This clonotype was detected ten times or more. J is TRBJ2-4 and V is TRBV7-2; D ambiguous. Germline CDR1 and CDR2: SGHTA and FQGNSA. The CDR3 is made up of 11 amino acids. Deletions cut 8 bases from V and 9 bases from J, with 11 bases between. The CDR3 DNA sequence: TGTGCCAGCGGCGCTGGGCCCATTCAGTACTTC. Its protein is CASGAGPIQYF.

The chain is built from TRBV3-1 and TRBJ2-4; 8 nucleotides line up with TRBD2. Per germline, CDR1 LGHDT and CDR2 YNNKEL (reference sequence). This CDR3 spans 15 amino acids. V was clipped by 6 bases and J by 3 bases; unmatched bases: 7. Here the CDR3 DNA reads TGTGCCAGCAGACCCGGGACTAGTAACAAAAACATTCAGTACTTC. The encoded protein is CASRPGTSNKNIQYF.

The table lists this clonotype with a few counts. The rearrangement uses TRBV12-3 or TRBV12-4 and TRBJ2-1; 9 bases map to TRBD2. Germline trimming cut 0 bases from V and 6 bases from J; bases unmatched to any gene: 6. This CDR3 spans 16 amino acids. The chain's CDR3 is CASSLALAGIANEQFF. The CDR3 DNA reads TGTGCCAGCAGTTTAGCCCTAGCGGGAATTGCCAATGAGCAGTTCTTC.

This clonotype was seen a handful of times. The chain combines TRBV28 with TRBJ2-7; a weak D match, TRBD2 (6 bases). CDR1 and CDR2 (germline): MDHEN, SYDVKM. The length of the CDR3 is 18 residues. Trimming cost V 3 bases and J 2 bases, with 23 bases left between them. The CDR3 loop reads CASSFLFVPGLRTYEQYF. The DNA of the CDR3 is TGTGCCAGCAGTTTTTTGTTCGTCCCGGGACTTCGTACCTACGAGCAGTACTTC.

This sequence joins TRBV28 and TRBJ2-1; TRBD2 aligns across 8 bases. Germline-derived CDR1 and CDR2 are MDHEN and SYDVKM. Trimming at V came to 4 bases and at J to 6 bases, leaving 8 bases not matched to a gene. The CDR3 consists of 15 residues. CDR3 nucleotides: TGTGCCAGCAGTTCTCCGGGGGGGTGGGTCAATGAGCAGTTCTTC. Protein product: CASSSPGGWVNEQFF.

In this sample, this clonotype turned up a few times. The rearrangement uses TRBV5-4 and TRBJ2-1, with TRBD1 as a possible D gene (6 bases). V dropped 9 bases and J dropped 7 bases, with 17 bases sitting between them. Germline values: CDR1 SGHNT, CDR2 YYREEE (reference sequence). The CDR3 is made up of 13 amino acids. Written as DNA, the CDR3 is TGTGCCACACATTACAGGGCAGGGAATGAGCAGTTCTTC. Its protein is CATHYRAGNEQFF.

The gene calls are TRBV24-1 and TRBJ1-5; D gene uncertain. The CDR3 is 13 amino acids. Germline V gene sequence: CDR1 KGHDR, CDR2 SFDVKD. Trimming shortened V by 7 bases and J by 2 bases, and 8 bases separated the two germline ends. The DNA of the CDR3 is TGTGCCACCAGGGAAGGTGGCAATCAGCCCCAGCATTTT. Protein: CATREGGNQPQHF.

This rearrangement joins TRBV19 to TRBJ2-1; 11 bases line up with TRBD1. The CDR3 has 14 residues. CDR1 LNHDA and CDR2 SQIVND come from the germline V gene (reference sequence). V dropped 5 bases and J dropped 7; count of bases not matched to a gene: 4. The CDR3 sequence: CASSFGQGANEQFF. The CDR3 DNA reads TGTGCCAGTAGTTTTGGACAGGGGGCGAATGAGCAGTTCTTC.

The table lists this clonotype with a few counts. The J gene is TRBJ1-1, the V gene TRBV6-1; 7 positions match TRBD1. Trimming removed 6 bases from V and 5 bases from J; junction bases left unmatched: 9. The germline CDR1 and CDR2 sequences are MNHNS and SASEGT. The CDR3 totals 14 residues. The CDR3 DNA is TGTGCCAGCAGCGAGACAGGGCGGACTACTGAAGCTTTCTTT. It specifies CASSETGRTTEAFF.

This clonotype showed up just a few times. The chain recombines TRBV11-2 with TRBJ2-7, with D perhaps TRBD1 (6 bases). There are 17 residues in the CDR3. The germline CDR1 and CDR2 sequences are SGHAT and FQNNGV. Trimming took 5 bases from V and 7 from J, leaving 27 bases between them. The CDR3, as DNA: TGTGCCAGCAGCCCAGGACAGATACTCCCTGAACTTGGGGAGCAGTACGTC. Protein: CASSPGQILPELGEQYV.

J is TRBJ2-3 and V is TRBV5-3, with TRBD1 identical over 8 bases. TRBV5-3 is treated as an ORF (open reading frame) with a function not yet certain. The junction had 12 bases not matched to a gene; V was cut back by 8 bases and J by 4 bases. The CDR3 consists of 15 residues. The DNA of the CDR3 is TGTGCCAGCAGTTCCAGGGGGCGGTGGGCAGATACGCAGTATTTT. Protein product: CASSSRGRWADTQYF.

CDR3 sequence reads: CASSYPGQGATEAFF. The CDR3 DNA reads TGTGCCAGCAGTTACCCGGGACAGGGGGCGACTGAAGCTTTCTTT. The J gene is TRBJ1-1, the V gene TRBV6-2 or TRBV6-3, with TRBD1 matching 12 bases. The CDR3 loop spans 15 amino acids. The trim removed 2 bases at V and 5 bases at J, leaving 3 bases unmatched. CDR1 is MNHEY and CDR2 is SVGEGT in the germline V gene.

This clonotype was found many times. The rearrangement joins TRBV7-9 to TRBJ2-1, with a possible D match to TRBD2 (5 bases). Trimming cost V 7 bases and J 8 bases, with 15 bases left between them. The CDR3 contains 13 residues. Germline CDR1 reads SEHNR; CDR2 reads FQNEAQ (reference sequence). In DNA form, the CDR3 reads TGTGCCAGCATCCCGGTACTAGTCCATGAGCAGTTCTTC. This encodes CASIPVLVHEQFF.

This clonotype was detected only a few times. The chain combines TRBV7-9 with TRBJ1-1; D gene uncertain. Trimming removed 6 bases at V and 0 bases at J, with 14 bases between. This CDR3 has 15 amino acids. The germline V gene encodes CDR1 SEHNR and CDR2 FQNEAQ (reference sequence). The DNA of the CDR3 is TGTGCCAGCAGACTAGAAGCGGGTCTGAACACTGAAGCTTTCTTT. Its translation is CASRLEAGLNTEAFF.

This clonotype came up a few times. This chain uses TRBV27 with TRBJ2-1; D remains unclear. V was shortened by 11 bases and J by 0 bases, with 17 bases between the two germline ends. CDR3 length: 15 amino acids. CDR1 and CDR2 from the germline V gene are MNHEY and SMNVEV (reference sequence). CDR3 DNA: TGTGCCTCGAGACTTGACGCCAGCTCCTACAATGAGCAGTTCTTC. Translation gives CASRLDASSYNEQFF.

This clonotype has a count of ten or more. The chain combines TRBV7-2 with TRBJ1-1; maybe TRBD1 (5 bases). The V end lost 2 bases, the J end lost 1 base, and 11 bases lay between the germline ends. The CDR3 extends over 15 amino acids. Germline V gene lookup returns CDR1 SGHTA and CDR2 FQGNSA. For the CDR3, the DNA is TGTGCCAGCAGCTTACCTGAGGGGTGGAACACTGAAGCTTTCTTT. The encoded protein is CASSLPEGWNTEAFF.

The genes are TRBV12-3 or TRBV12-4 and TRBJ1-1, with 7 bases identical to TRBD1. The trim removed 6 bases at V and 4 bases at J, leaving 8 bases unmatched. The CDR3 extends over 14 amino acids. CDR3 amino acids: CASSGQALSTEAFF. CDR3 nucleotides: TGTGCCAGCAGCGGACAGGCTTTGAGCACTGAAGCTTTCTTT.

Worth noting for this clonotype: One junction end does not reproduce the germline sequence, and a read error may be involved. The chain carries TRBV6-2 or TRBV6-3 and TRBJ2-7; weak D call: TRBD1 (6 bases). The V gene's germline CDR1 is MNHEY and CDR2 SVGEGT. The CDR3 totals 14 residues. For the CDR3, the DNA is TGTGCCAGCAGAACCCCCACAGGGTTCAGAACGGGGAGCTTC. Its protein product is CASRTPTGFRTGSF.

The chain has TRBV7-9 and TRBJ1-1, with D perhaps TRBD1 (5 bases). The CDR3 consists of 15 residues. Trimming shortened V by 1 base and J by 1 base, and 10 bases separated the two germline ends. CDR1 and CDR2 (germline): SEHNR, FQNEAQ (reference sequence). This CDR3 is CASSLVRGGNTEAFF. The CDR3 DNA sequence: TGTGCCAGCAGCTTAGTTCGCGGGGGGAACACTGAAGCTTTCTTT.

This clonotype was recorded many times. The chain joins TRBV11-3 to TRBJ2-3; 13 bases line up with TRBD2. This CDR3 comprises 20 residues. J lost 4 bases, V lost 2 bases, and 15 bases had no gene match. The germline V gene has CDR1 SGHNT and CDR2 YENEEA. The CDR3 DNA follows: TGTGCCAGCAGCTTATTCCCCGGGACTAGCGGGGCCTCGGCCGCAGATACGCAGTATTTT. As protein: CASSLFPGTSGASAADTQYF.

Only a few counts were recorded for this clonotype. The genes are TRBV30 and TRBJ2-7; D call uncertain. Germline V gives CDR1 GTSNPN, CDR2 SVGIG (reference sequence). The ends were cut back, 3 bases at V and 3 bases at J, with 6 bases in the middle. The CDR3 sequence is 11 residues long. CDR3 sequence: CAWRLNYEQYF. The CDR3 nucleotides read TGTGCCTGGAGACTAAACTACGAGCAGTACTTC.

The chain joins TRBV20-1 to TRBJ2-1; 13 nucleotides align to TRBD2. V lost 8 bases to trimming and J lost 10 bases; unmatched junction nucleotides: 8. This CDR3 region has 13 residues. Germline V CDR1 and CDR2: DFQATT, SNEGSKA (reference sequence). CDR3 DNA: TGCAGTCATGGACTAGCGGGAGATCGGGAGCAGTTCTTC. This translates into CSHGLAGDREQFF.

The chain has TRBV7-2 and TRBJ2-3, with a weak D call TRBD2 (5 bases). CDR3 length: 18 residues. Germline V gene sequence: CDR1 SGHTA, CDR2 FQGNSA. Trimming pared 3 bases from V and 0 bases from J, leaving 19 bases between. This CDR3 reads CASSLKWEWATSTDTQYF. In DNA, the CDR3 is TGTGCCAGCAGCTTGAAATGGGAGTGGGCTACTAGCACAGATACGCAGTATTTT.

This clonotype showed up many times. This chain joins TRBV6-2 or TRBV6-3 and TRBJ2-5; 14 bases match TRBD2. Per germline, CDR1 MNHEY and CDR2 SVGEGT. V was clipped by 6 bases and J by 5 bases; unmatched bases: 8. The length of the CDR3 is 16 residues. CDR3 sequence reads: CASSLTSGRAGETQYF. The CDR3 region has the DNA TGTGCCAGCAGCCTGACTAGCGGGAGGGCCGGTGAGACCCAGTACTTC.

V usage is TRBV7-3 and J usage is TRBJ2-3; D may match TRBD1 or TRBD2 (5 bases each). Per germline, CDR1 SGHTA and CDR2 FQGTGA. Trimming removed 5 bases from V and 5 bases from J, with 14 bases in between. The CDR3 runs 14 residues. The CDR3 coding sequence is TGTGCCAGCAGCCAAGAGCAGAGGGGAGATACGCAGTATTTT. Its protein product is CASSQEQRGDTQYF.

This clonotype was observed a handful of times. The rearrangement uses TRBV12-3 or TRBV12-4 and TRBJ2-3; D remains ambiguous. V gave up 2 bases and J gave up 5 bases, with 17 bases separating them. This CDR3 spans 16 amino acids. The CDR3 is CASSLPVLADGDTQYF. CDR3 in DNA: TGTGCCAGCAGTTTACCGGTCTTGGCTGACGGAGATACGCAGTATTTT.

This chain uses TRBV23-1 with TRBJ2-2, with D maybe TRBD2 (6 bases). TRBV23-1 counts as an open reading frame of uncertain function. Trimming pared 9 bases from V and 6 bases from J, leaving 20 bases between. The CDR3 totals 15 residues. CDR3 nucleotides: TGCGCCAGGTTTCCGGGACTTCTAAAACCCGGGGAGCTGTTTTTT. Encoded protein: CARFPGLLKPGELFF.

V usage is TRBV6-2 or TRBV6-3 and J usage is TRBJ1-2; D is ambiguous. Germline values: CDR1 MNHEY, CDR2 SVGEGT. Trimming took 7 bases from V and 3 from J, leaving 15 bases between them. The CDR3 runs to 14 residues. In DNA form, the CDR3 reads TGTGCCAGCACCCTGGATGGGGTGCACTATGGCTACACCTTC. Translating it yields CASTLDGVHYGYTF.

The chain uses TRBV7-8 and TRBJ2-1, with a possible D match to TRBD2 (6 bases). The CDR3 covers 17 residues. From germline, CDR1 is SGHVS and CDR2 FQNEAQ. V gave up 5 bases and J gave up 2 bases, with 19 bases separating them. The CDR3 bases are TGTGCCAGCAGCCCATTCAAAGCACTAGCTGCCTACAATGAGCAGTTCTTC. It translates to CASSPFKALAAYNEQFF. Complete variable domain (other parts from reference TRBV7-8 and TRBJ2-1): GAGVSQSPRYKVAKRGQDVALRCDPISGHVSLFWYQQALGQGPEFLTYFQNEAQLDKSGLPSDRFFAERPEGSVSTLKIQRTQQEDSAVYLCASSPFKALAAYNEQFFGPGTRLTVL.

CDR3: CASSPGTSNTDTQYF. CDR3 coding DNA: TGTGCCAGCAGCCCCGGGACTAGCAACACAGATACGCAGTATTTT. The chain employs TRBV7-3 and TRBJ2-3; TRBD2 matches at 9 bases. The CDR3 is 15 amino acids. Per germline, CDR1 SGHTA and CDR2 FQGTGA. The ends lost 5 bases at V and 2 bases at J; junction bases unmatched: 5.